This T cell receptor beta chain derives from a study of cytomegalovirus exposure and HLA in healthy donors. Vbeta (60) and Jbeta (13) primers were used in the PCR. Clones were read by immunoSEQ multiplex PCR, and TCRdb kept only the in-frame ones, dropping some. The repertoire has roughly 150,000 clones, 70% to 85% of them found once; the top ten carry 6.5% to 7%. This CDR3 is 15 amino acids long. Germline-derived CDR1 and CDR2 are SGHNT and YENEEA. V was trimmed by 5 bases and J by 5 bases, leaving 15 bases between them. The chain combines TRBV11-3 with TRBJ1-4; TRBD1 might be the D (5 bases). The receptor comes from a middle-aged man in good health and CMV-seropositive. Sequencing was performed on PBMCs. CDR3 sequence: CASSAEAGWNEKLFF. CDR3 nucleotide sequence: TGTGCCAGCAGCGCAGAAGCAGGGTGGAATGAAAAACTGTTTTTT.